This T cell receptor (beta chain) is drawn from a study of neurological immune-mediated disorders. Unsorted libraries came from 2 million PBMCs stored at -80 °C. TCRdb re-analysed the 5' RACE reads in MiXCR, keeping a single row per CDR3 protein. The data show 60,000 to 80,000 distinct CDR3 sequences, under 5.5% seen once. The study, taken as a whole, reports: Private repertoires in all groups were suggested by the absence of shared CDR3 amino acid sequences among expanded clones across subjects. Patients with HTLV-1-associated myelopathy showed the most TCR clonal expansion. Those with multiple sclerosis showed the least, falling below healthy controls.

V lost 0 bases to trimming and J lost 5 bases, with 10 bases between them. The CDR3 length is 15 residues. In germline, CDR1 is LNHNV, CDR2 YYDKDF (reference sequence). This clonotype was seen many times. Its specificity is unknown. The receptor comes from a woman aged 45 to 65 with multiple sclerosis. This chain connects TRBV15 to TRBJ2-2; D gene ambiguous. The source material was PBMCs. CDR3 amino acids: CATSREVAGTGELFF. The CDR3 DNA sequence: TGTGCCACCAGCAGAGAAGTTGCAGGAACCGGGGAGCTGTTTTTT.